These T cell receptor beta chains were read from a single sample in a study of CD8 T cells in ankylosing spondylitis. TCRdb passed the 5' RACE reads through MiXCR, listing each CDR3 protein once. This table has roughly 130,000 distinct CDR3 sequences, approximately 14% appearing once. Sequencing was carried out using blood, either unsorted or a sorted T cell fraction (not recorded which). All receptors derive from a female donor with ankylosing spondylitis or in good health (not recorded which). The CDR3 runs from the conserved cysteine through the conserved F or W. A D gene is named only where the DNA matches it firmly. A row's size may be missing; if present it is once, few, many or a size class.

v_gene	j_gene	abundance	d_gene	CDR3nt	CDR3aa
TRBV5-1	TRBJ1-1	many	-	TGCGCCAGCAGCTCGCAGACAGGGAACACTGAAGCTTTCTTT	CASSSQTGNTEAFF
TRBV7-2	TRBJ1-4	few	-	TGTGCCAGCAGCCGACGACATGGTAGGGGGGTCAATGAAAAACTGTTTTTT	CASSRRHGRGVNEKLFF
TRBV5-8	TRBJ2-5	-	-	TGTGCCAGCATGCGACTGTTAACCCAGTACTTC	CASMRLLTQYF
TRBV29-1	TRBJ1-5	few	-	TGCAGCGTCGCCGGTTCCAATCAGCCCCAGCATTTT	CSVAGSNQPQHF
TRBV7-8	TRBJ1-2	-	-	TGTGCCAGCAGCTCGCTGGACAGACCTAACTGTGGCGACACCTTC	CASSSLDRPNCGDTF
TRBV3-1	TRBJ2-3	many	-	TGTGCCAGCAGCCCCGGACTCGTAGATACGCAGTATTTT	CASSPGLVDTQYF
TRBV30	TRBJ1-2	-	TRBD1	TGTGCCTGGAGCGCCGACAGGGGAGGAGTGGGCTACACCTTC	CAWSADRGGVGYTF
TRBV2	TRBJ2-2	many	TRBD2	TGTGCCAGCAAACTAGCGGGAGGGCCGAGGGCGGAGCTGTTTTTT	CASKLAGGPRAELFF
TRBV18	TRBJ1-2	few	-	TGTGCCAGCTCCCCCACGCAGGATAACTATGGCTACACCTTC	CASSPTQDNYGYTF
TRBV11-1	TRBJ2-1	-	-	TGTGCCAGCAGCCCCGAGGCAGGGAACAATGAGCAGTTCTTC	CASSPEAGNNEQFF
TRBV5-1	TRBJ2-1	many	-	TGCGCCAGCAGCTTGGCCGGTCAGGCTTACAATGAGCAGTTCTTC	CASSLAGQAYNEQFF
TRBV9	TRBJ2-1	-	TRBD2	TGTGCCAGCAGCTACGGACTAGTGGCTTATAGCTCCTACAATGAGCAGTTCTTC	CASSYGLVAYSSYNEQFF
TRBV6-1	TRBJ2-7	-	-	TGTGCCAGCAGAAGAGGGGTTCTCTCCTACGAGCAGTACTTC	CASRRGVLSYEQYF
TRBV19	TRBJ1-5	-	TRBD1	TGTGCCAGTAGTACGACAGGGAGCAATCAGCCCCAGCATTTT	CASSTTGSNQPQHF
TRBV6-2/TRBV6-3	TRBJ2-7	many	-	TGTGCCAGCAGTTACTCGCTCGGCAGGGGGTACTTC	CASSYSLGRGYF
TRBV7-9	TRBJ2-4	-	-	TGTGCCAGCAGCTGGGAGACCCAGCAGGACATTCAGTACTTC	CASSWETQQDIQYF
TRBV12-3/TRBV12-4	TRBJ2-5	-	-	TGTGCCAGCAGTTTGTTCCGGGCCCAGTACTTC	CASSLFRAQYF
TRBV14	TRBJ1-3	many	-	TGTGCCAGCAGCCAAGATTCTTGGGGCTCTGGAAACACCATATATTTT	CASSQDSWGSGNTIYF
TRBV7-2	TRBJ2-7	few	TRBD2	TGTGCCAGCAGCCGGGACTACGTCTCCTACGAGCAGTACTTC	CASSRDYVSYEQYF
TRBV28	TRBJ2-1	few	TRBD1	TGTGCCAGCAGTTCACCCGGACAGGTAACCTACAATGAGCAGTTCTTC	CASSSPGQVTYNEQFF
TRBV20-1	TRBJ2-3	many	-	TGCAGTGCTAGCCAACCGGGGGGCACAGATACGCAGTATTTT	CSASQPGGTDTQYF
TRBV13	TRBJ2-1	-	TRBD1	TGTGCCAGCAGCGCCACAGGGGTCTCTCCACTACCCTACAATGAGCAGTTCTTC	CASSATGVSPLPYNEQFF
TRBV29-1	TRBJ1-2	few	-	TGCAGCGCCCAGAATTCGCGAAGGACAGATGGCTACACCTTC	CSAQNSRRTDGYTF
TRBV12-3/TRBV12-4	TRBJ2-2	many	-	TGTGCCAGCAGTTCCGGGGAGCTGTTTTTT	CASSSGELFF
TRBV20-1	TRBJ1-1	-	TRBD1	TGCAGTGCTAGACCTACTTGGGACAGGGGGGAGGGTGAAGCTTTCTTT	CSARPTWDRGEGEAFF
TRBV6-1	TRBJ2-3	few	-	TGTGCCAGCAGGAGCGCGGACTACTCCGGGGATACGCAGTATTTT	CASRSADYSGDTQYF